The sequence of this T cell receptor beta chain was determined in a study of T cells after yellow fever vaccination. Study-wide results and limits: Primary-vaccination clones mostly resurfaced post-booster (roughly 97% CD4, roughly 90% CD8).

Using its own MiXCR run on the 5' RACE reads, TCRdb lists one record per CDR3 protein. The repertoire includes 500,000 to 650,000 distinct CDR3 sequences, around a sixth of them detected once, and roughly 17% sits in the top ten. The CDR3 is 13 residues long. The V gene end was trimmed by 7 bases and the J gene end by 10 bases; junction bases not matched to a gene: 7. Note on this clonotype: The target antigen is unknown.

This clonotype originated in a man between 18 and 29 years old who received the YFV17D yellow fever vaccine. Source: PBMCs, taken 4 to 6 days after the first yellow fever vaccination. V is TRBV12-3 or TRBV12-4 and J is TRBJ1-6; 7 positions match TRBD1. The CDR3 DNA sequence: TGTGCCAGCAACTCGCAGGGGGGATCACCCCTCCACTTT. Translated, it gives CASNSQGGSPLHF.